This T cell receptor beta chain was identified during a study of blood T cell repertoires in COVID-19. Study background: The United States, Italy and Spain supplied acute and convalescent COVID-19 samples. In each case, the material was cDNA or gDNA derived from T cells, B-cell-depleted T cells, or PBMCs.

V was pared by 6 bases and J by 3 bases, with 17 bases between. Germline V gene data show CDR1 as MDHEN and CDR2 as SYDVKM. CDR3 length equals 15 residues. In the study's own analysis: For nucleated cells, counts were estimated from reference gene primer amplification. Sequencing was performed with immunoSEQ multiplex PCR; in TCRdb, only in-frame clones are kept and a portion is missing. That table supplies the V and J calls and clone size; D and trimming were determined from the DNA. The table records 90,000 to 130,000 clones, about 85% of them present only once. The TCR comes from a woman aged 70-85 years with acute or convalescent COVID-19. The chain carries TRBV28 and TRBJ1-2, with D perhaps matching TRBD1 (5 bases). Material for sequencing was peripheral blood. The CDR3 DNA reads TGTGCCAGCAGGAGAGACAGTCATACTTACTATGGCTACACCTTC. This sequence encodes CASRRDSHTYYGYTF.